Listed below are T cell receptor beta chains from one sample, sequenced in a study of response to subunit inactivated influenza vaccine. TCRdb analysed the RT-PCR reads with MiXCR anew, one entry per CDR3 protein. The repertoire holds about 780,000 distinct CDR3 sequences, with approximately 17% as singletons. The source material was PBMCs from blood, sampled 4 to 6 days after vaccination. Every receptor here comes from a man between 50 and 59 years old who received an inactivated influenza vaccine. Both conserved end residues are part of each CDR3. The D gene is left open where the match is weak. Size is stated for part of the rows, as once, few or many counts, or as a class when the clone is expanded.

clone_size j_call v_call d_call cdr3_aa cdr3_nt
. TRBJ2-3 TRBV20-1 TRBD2 CSATERGTSGGTDTQYF TGCAGTGCTACAGAGAGGGGGACTAGCGGGGGCACAGATACGCAGTATTTT
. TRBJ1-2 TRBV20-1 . CSASTVKGVYGYTF TGCAGTGCTAGCACGGTTAAAGGCGTTTATGGCTACACCTTC
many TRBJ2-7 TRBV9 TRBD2 CASSVDPQRGPRQYF TGTGCCAGCAGCGTAGATCCACAGCGGGGCCCACGGCAGTACTTC
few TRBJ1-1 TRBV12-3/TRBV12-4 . CASSLASAQNTEAFF TGTGCCAGCAGTTTAGCGTCCGCCCAGAACACTGAAGCTTTCTTT
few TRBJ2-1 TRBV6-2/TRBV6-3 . CASSYGGGTNEQFF TGTGCCAGCAGTTACGGAGGGGGGACAAATGAGCAGTTCTTC
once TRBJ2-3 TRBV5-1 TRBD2 CASSLSTSGSTDTQYF TGCGCCAGCAGCTTATCCACTAGCGGGAGCACAGATACGCAGTATTTT
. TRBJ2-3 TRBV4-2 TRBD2 CASSQGSGGGSTDTQYF TGTGCCAGCAGCCAAGGATCGGGCGGGGGTAGCACAGATACGCAGTATTTT
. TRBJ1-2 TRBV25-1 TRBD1 CASSLGGQGYGYTF TGTGCCAGCAGCCTAGGGGGACAGGGCTATGGCTACACCTTC
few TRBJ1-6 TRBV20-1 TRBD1 CRETYRGHSPLHF TGCAGAGAAACTTACAGGGGGCACTCACCCCTCCACTTT
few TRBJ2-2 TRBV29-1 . CSVGFRRGADTGELFF TGCAGCGTTGGGTTTAGGAGGGGGGCCGACACCGGGGAGCTGTTTTTT
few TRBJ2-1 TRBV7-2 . CASSLGVGQYNEQFF TGTGCCAGCAGCTTAGGAGTAGGCCAGTACAATGAGCAGTTCTTC
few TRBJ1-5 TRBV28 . CASSFGGSRDQPQHF TGTGCCAGCAGTTTCGGCGGGAGCAGGGATCAGCCCCAGCATTTT
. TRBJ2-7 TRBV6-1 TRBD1 CASSTARGQGPYEQYF TGTGCCAGCAGTACCGCCCGGGGACAGGGACCCTACGAGCAGTACTTC
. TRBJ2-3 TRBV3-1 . CASSQAGGGRQGTQYF TGTGCCAGCAGCCAGGCCGGCGGAGGGCGGCAGGGTACGCAGTATTTT
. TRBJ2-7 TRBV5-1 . CASSLNRRPQYF TGCGCCAGCAGCTTGAATAGGAGGCCGCAGTACTTC
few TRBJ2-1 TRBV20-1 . CSARDFRGSYNEQFF TGCAGTGCTAGAGATTTTCGGGGGAGCTACAATGAGCAGTTCTTC
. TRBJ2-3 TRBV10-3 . CAISGQKSTDTQYF TGTGCCATCAGTGGGCAGAAGAGCACAGATACGCAGTATTTT
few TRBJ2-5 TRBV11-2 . CASSLDQAGTTQETQYF TGTGCCAGCAGCTTAGATCAGGCGGGTACAACCCAAGAGACCCAGTACTTC
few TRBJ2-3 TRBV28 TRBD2 CASSLSLAGGRADTQYF TGTGCCAGCAGTTTAAGTCTAGCGGGAGGACGTGCAGATACGCAGTATTTT
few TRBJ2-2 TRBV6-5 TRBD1 CASSYPGIGPGQGDTGELFF TGTGCCAGCAGTTACCCAGGAATCGGACCGGGACAGGGGGATACCGGGGAGCTGTTTTTT
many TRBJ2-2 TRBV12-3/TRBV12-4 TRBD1 CASREGQGFRTGELFF TGTGCCAGCAGGGAAGGACAGGGCTTCCGCACCGGGGAGCTGTTTTTT
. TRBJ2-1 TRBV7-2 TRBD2 CASSPSSGRVEQFF TGTGCCAGCAGCCCCTCTAGCGGGAGGGTTGAGCAGTTCTTC
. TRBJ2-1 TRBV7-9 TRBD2 CASSLSAGPSYNEQFF TGTGCCAGCAGCTTATCAGCGGGGCCATCCTACAATGAGCAGTTCTTC
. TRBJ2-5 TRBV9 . CASSVGPIQETQYF TGTGCCAGCAGCGTAGGACCAATCCAAGAGACCCAGTACTTC
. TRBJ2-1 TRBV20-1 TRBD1 CSAFWDSIYNEQFF TGCAGTGCCTTTTGGGACAGTATATACAATGAGCAGTTCTTC
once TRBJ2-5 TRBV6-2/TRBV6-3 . CASRQAETQYF TGTGCCAGCCGACAGGCAGAGACCCAGTACTTC
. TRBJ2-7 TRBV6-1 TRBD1 CASSEFSPPDRVRYEQYF TGTGCCAGCAGTGAATTCTCACCCCCAGACAGGGTTCGGTACGAGCAGTACTTC
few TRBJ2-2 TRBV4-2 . CASSQVGNTGELFF TGTGCCAGCAGCCAAGTCGGGAACACCGGGGAGCTGTTTTTT
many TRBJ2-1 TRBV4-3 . CASSQDRGWSDEQFF TGCGCCAGCAGCCAAGATCGAGGATGGTCCGATGAGCAGTTCTTC
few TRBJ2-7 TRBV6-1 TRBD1 CASSNGQGSYEQYF TGTGCCAGCAGCAACGGACAGGGCTCCTACGAGCAGTACTTC
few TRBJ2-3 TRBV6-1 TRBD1 CASRWTGTDTQYF TGTGCCAGCAGATGGACAGGGACAGATACGCAGTATTTT
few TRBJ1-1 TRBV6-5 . CASSSDPQGGTEAFF TGTGCCAGCAGTTCAGACCCACAGGGAGGGACTGAAGCTTTCTTT